This record looks at one TCR beta chain sequence and its context. It has no known antigen specificity. No clone much larger than this one lies a single base away; base qualities are absent. Donors were about 36 systemically healthy Caucasian individuals from Russia aged roughly 6 to 95 years. Each donor gave about 9.2 milliliters of peripheral blood, drawn into EDTA-treated Vacutainer tubes. Ficoll-Paque density-gradient centrifugation was used to isolate PBMCs, with at least 7 million per sample. Total RNA was extracted from PBMCs with Trizol reagent, with at least 5 micrograms obtained per sample. The percentages of naive CD45RAhigh/CD27high T cells were determined by flow cytometry on a PBMC aliquot from every donor. The germline V gene gives CDR1 as MDHEN and CDR2 as SYDVKM. The CDR3 runs 13 amino acids, cysteine and phenylalanine included. CDR3 DNA only is kept here, 39 bases in frame from base 1. At the junction V is shortened by 5 bases and J by 3 bases, with 11 bases in between.

Receptors were amplified or captured by 5' RACE. TCRdb records Illumina HiSeq 2500 as the sequencer. The second PCR ran for roughly 7 to 11 cycles and used a J-beta primer mix along with a sample-barcoded 5' primer. Each TCR beta cDNA molecule received a unique molecular identifier from a template-switch 5' adaptor carrying 12 random nucleotides. Each sample yielded at least 2.5 million CDR3-containing paired-end reads. All of the RNA was converted into first-strand cDNA using the Mint cDNA synthesis kit, with a TRBC-specific oligonucleotide serving as the primer. Following uracil-DNA glycosylase treatment, all cDNA underwent a first 18-cycle PCR with the universal primers M1SS and BC2_uni_R. From the authors' description of their analysis: Each sample was normalized by randomly selecting 1 million high-quality reads, each carrying a distinct molecular identifier. Instead of being binned into consensus sequences, reads with shared molecular identifiers were discarded. CDR3 identification, clonotype clustering and error correction used MiTCR with a Q25 quality threshold and the strictest error-elimination algorithm. Lower-bound total TCR beta diversity was estimated with a nonparametric unseen species model using Euler transformation. TCRdb itself trimmed the public reads at Q25 with fastp, ran MiXCR and retained productive beta chains. Each entry merges the rows of one CDR3 protein and shows their most common DNA and genes. TCRdb's processing, not the study's, gives the V and J calls here. Here the sample has under 2,000,000 distinct CDR3 sequences; about 50% occur a single time. 2.1% of the sample rests with the top ten.

The data stem from a study of blood T cells in healthy people across ages (dated by TCRdb to between 2015 and 2016). Background for the entire study: In model experiments, roughly one uniquely barcoded TCR beta cDNA molecule per two T cells was captured by template switching. The study measured age-related changes in TCR beta repertoire diversity using deep sequencing normalized with unique cDNA molecular identifiers. Four age groups were formed from the donors: young (average around 15 years), middle-aged (just under 40), aged (under 70) and long-lived (around 80). To avoid experimental bias, donors of different ages were spread randomly across the sequencing lanes. For two donors (one aged 18 to 29 and one aged 80 or older), the study analyzed two additional independent replicas of 1 million unique cDNA reads from the same blood draw.

Results and caveats for the whole study, not just this receptor: Observed TCR beta diversity per million T cells fell roughly linearly with age, and a significant reduction was already apparent by age roughly 40. There was a strong correlation between observed TCR beta diversity and the percentage of naive T cells measured by flow cytometry. The long-lived group showed more naive CD4+ T cells, fewer expanded clones and increased TCR diversity than the aged group, suggesting age selection. Estimates of total diversity from one million sequenced T cells were regarded as lower bounds and underestimates. Because profiling used bulk unsorted PBMCs, naive and antigen-experienced compartments could not be compared conclusively. The CMV infection status of donors was not known, potentially confounding age-related changes in expanded clonotypes.

This sequence was found in a woman aged 40 to 50 in good health. What was sequenced was blood. The chain is encoded by TRBV28 joined to TRBJ2-7; a tentative D match to TRBD2 spans 6 bases. The CDR3 sequence is CASSGGPLYEQYF. The nucleotides read TGTGCCAGCAGTGGAGGGCCGCTCTACGAGCAGTACTTC.